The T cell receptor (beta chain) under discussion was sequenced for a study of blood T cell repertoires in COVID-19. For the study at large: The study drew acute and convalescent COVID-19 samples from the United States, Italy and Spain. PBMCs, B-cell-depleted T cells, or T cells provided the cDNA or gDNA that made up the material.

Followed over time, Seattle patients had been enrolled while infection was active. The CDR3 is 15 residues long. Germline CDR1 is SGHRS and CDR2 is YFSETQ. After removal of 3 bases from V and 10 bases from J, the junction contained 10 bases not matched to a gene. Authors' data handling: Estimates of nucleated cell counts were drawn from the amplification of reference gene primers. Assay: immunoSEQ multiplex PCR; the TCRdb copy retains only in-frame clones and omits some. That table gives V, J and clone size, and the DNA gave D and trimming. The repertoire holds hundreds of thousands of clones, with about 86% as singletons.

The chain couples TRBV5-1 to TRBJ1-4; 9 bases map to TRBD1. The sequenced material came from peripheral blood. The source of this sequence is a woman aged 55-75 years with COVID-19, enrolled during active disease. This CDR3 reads CASSSSGTGLGKLFF. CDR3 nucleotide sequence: TGCGCCAGCAGCTCCTCCGGGACAGGGCTCGGAAAACTGTTTTTT.